A single sample is the source of the 23 T cell receptor beta chains below, sequenced in a study of blood T cell repertoires in COVID-19. Generated by immunoSEQ multiplex PCR, the TCRdb table keeps only in-frame clones and is missing some. The table lists 230,000 or so clones, 83% of them singletons. Sequenced sample: peripheral blood. These receptors were collected from a man between 40 and 49 years old with active or convalescent COVID-19.

This clone was observed once. V usage is TRBV29-1 and J usage is TRBJ2-5; tentatively, D is TRBD1 (6 bases). Looked up from germline, CDR1 is SQVTM and CDR2 is ANQGSEA. With 5 bases removed from V and 4 bases from J, the gap between germline ends came to 11 bases. The CDR3 totals 12 residues. CDR3 loop: CSVRQGRETQYF. CDR3 DNA: TGCAGCGTTAGGCAGGGGCGAGAGACCCAGTACTTC.

This clone has only one observation. V is TRBV29-1 and J is TRBJ2-7, with 8 bases matching TRBD2. The CDR3 spans 14 residues. Trimming at V came to 5 bases and at J to 3 bases, leaving 9 bases not matched to a gene. Per germline, CDR1 SQVTM and CDR2 ANQGSEA. The CDR3 DNA reads TGCAGCGTTAAGACTTTGGCGGGGGGCTACGAGCAGTACTTC. Translating gives CSVKTLAGGYEQYF.

This clone came up once. This chain uses TRBV7-8 with TRBJ1-6, with 7 bases fitting TRBD1. Looked up from germline, CDR1 is SGHVS and CDR2 is FQNEAQ. The junction had 8 bases not matched to a gene; V was cut back by 5 bases and J by 7 bases. The CDR3 is made up of 15 amino acids. The CDR3 bases are TGTGCCAGCAGCCAACAGGGGATGGGGAATTCACCCCTCCACTTT. It translates to CASSQQGMGNSPLHF.

The V call is TRBV28, the J call TRBJ2-5; 10 nucleotides align to TRBD2. The CDR3 covers 18 residues. Germline V gives CDR1 MDHEN, CDR2 SYDVKM. Losses at the gene ends were 3 bases for V and 4 bases for J; bases not matched to a gene: 14. The CDR3 loop is CASSFPRGSGGASETQYF. CDR3 bases: TGTGCCAGCAGTTTCCCCCGGGGAAGCGGGGGGGCGTCAGAGACCCAGTACTTC.

The chain couples TRBV7-6 to TRBJ2-7; a possible D gene is TRBD2 (5 bases). CDR1 is SGHVS, CDR2 FNYEAQ, per germline. The length of the CDR3 is 14 residues. The germline V and J ends were trimmed by 5 bases and 0 bases, with 11 bases remaining between them. The CDR3 region has the DNA TGTGCCAGCAGCCCCCGACTAAGCTCCTACGAGCAGTACTTC. Its translation: CASSPRLSSYEQYF.

Notes on this clone: This CDR3 is also generated by other DNA sequences in the sample. V usage is TRBV6-1 and J usage is TRBJ1-2; D gene unclear. CDR3 length equals 11 residues. The germline V and J ends were trimmed by 2 bases and 8 bases, with 6 bases remaining between them. Germline CDR1 MNHNS, CDR2 SASEGT. CDR3 region: CASSETGGYTF. CDR3 DNA sequence: TGTGCCAGCAGTGAAACGGGAGGCTACACCTTC.

Points on this clone: This sample includes further DNA sequences coding for the same CDR3. The V and J genes are TRBV24-1 and TRBJ2-5; TRBD1 aligns across 11 bases. There are 15 residues in the CDR3. The V and J ends lost 2 bases and 5 bases, in that order; junction bases with no gene match: 3. Looked up from germline, CDR1 is KGHDR and CDR2 is SFDVKD. CDR3 sequence reads: CATSDSGTGGETQYF. The CDR3 region has the DNA TGTGCCACCAGTGATTCCGGGACAGGGGGTGAGACCCAGTACTTC.

This chain joins TRBV6-6 and TRBJ1-6, with D possibly matching TRBD1 (6 bases). The CDR3 contains 14 residues. Germline-derived CDR1 and CDR2 are MNHNY and SVGAGI (reference sequence). V was cut by 5 bases and J by 7 bases, with 12 bases left in between. CDR3 DNA sequence: TGTGCCAGCAGTAAGGACAGTAAAAATTCACCCCTCCACTTT. It specifies CASSKDSKNSPLHF.

This clone was observed once. The chain uses TRBV7-2 and TRBJ2-7; TRBD1 agrees at 10 bases. The CDR3 runs to 14 residues. Germline-derived CDR1 and CDR2 are SGHTA and FQGNSA. Trimming took 5 bases from V and 5 from J; bases not matched to a gene: 6. Here the CDR3 reads CASSPGQGGNEQYF. Written as DNA, the CDR3 is TGTGCCAGCAGCCCAGGACAGGGGGGAAACGAGCAGTACTTC. Full variable domain (missing parts from reference TRBV7-2 and TRBJ2-7): GAGVSQSPSNKVTEKGKDVELRCDPISGHTALYWYRQSLGQGLEFLIYFQGNSAPDKSGLPSDRFSAERTGGSVSTLTIQRTQQEDSAVYLCASSPGQGGNEQYFGPGTRLTVT.

The CDR3 loop reads CASSTRGLEGSPLHF. CDR3 coding DNA: TGTGCCAGCAGTACCCGAGGGCTGGAGGGTTCACCCCTCCACTTT. The gene calls are TRBV6-6 and TRBJ1-6; D gene unclear. Germline V gene lookup returns CDR1 MNHNY and CDR2 SVGAGI (reference sequence). The CDR3 totals 15 residues. Trimming stripped 5 bases from V and 9 bases from J, with 17 bases between.

The J gene is TRBJ1-6, the V gene TRBV19, with D unclear. V was cut by 4 bases and J by 11 bases, with 15 bases left in between. The CDR3 covers 14 residues. In germline, CDR1 is LNHDA, CDR2 SQIVND (reference sequence). Here the CDR3 reads CASSTTAALTPLHF. The CDR3 DNA reads as TGTGCCAGTAGTACCACAGCCGCTCTCACACCCCTCCACTTT.

This chain links TRBV6-5 with TRBJ1-1; D possibly corresponds to TRBD1 (5 bases). CDR3 length: 15 amino acids. The germline V gene has CDR1 MNHEY and CDR2 SVGAGI. The V end was cut by 7 bases, the J end by 1 base, with 16 bases between. CDR3 residues: CASIPAGARNTEAFF. The CDR3 DNA reads TGTGCCAGCATCCCCGCTGGGGCTAGGAACACTGAAGCTTTCTTT.

The CDR3 DNA reads as TGTGCCAGCAGTGAGGACAGGACCCCCTTGCGCGAGCAGTACTTC. This codes for CASSEDRTPLREQYF. The J gene is TRBJ2-7, the V gene TRBV25-1, with 7 bases identical to TRBD1. The germline V gene has CDR1 MGHDK and CDR2 SYGVNS. V lost 3 bases to trimming and J lost 6 bases; unmatched junction nucleotides: 11. CDR3 length equals 15 residues.

The genes are TRBV10-3 and TRBJ1-4, with 12 bases aligning to TRBD1. With 6 bases clipped from V and 8 bases from J, the junction kept 10 bases outside the gene matches. This CDR3 has 16 residues. Germline loops: CDR1 ENHRY, CDR2 SYGVKD. Written as DNA, the CDR3 is TGTGCCATCAGCCGGGACAGGGGGCGCCGGGAGGAAAAACTGTTTTTT. As protein: CAISRDRGRREEKLFF.

The chain combines TRBV20-1 with TRBJ1-2; 9 nucleotides match TRBD1. Germline V gene data show CDR1 as DFQATT and CDR2 as SNEGSKA (reference sequence). The CDR3 sequence is 15 residues long. With V trimmed by 3 bases and J by 4 bases, 9 bases remained unmatched. As DNA, the CDR3 is TGCAGTGCTAGTGTCGGGACAGGGCGAATCTATGGCTACACCTTC. This sequence encodes CSASVGTGRIYGYTF.

The CDR3 is CASSQSEGANYGYTF. CDR3 nucleotide sequence: TGTGCCAGCAGCCAATCAGAAGGGGCTAACTATGGCTACACCTTC. V gene TRBV16 combines with J gene TRBJ1-2, with D perhaps matching TRBD1 (5 bases). Germline lookup yields CDR1 KGHSY and CDR2 FQNENV. The ends were cut back, 0 bases at V and 0 bases at J, with 8 bases in the middle. This CDR3 is 15 amino acids long.

CDR3 sequence: CAWSGSWAYGYTF. CDR3 in DNA: TGTGCCTGGAGTGGCAGCTGGGCCTACGGCTACACCTTC. The rearrangement links TRBV30 to TRBJ1-2; D is unclear. In germline, CDR1 is GTSNPN, CDR2 SVGIG (reference sequence). Trimming pared 1 base from V and 8 bases from J, leaving 14 bases between. The CDR3 has 13 amino acids.

This clone is medium-sized by share. The rearrangement links TRBV6-5 to TRBJ2-7, with D possibly TRBD2 on 5 matching bases. The CDR3 runs 16 residues. V lost 4 bases, J lost 0 bases, and 16 bases lay in between. Germline values: CDR1 MNHEY, CDR2 SVGAGI. The CDR3 loop is CASSSPRGASSYEQYF. DNA of the CDR3: TGTGCCAGCAGTTCTCCCCGGGGTGCTAGCTCCTACGAGCAGTACTTC.

The rearrangement links TRBV11-2 to TRBJ2-5; D might be TRBD2 (6 bases). In germline, CDR1 is SGHAT, CDR2 FQNNGV. The CDR3 totals 17 residues. V lost 0 bases and J lost 1, with 15 bases in between. CDR3 nucleotides: TGTGCCAGCAGCTTAGACGCCTTTAGCGGTCGCCAAGAGACCCAGTACTTC. It translates to CASSLDAFSGRQETQYF.

This chain uses TRBV4-3 with TRBJ2-3, with D possibly being TRBD2 (7 bases). Germline CDR1 LGHNA, CDR2 YSLEER. V shed 4 bases and J shed 4 bases, with 18 bases lying between them. The CDR3 has 16 residues. Here the CDR3 DNA reads TGCGCCAGCAGCCCCCAGCCTACCGGGGGGCCAGATACGCAGTATTTT. Protein product: CASSPQPTGGPDTQYF.

The chain uses TRBV7-2 and TRBJ1-4; D remains ambiguous. Between the trimmed V and J ends, which lost 2 bases and 0 bases, there was a span of 13 bases. Germline loops: CDR1 SGHTA, CDR2 FQGNSA. The CDR3 has 17 residues. Here the CDR3 reads CASSLRRSGATNEKLFF. The CDR3 DNA reads TGTGCCAGCAGCTTACGTCGATCGGGAGCAACTAATGAAAAACTGTTTTTT.

This rearrangement joins TRBV7-3 to TRBJ2-1; 9 bases are a match to TRBD1. The CDR3 is 14 residues long. V was clipped by 5 bases and J by 5 bases; unmatched bases: 4. In germline, CDR1 is SGHTA, CDR2 FQGTGA. For the CDR3, the DNA is TGTGCCAGCAGCCGGGACAGGGCTGACAATGAGCAGTTCTTC. Encoded protein: CASSRDRADNEQFF.

The chain recombines TRBV18 with TRBJ1-1, with D unclear. The ends were cut back, 3 bases at V and 6 bases at J, with 11 bases in the middle. The V gene's germline CDR1 is KGHSH and CDR2 LQKENI. The CDR3 is made up of 13 amino acids. The DNA of the CDR3 is TGTGCCAGCTCACCCGGGAGTGGTTCTGAAGCTTTCTTT. The encoded protein is CASSPGSGSEAFF.